The sequence of this T cell receptor (beta chain) was determined in a study of metastatic and nonmetastatic thyroid tumors. Study background: Repertoires from blood and tumor or nodule tissue of malignant and benign thyroid patients were compared.

Findings and limits, study-wide: Versus benign nodules, malignant thyroid tumors reportedly had significantly higher TCR beta diversity, in blood and tumor.

MiXCR was used by TCRdb to re-call the PCR reads. The sample shows roughly 11,000 clones, around 25% of them seen only once. This clone was picked up a small number of times. The antigen remains undetermined. All patients were treatment-naive before thyroid surgery. The CDR3 sequence is 15 residues long. Germline V lookup: CDR1 MDHEN, CDR2 SYDVKM. V was clipped by 6 bases and J by 1 base, with 13 bases between them. Source material: adjacent normal tissue. V usage is TRBV28 and J usage is TRBJ1-5; D remains unclear. The TCR was taken from a male donor with papillary thyroid cancer or a benign thyroid nodule (not recorded which). Some clones in this sample may be carry-over from other donors' samples. The CDR3 loop reads CASRRGLASNQPQHF. As DNA, the CDR3 is TGTGCCAGCAGACGAGGGCTCGCGAGCAATCAGCCCCAGCATTTT.